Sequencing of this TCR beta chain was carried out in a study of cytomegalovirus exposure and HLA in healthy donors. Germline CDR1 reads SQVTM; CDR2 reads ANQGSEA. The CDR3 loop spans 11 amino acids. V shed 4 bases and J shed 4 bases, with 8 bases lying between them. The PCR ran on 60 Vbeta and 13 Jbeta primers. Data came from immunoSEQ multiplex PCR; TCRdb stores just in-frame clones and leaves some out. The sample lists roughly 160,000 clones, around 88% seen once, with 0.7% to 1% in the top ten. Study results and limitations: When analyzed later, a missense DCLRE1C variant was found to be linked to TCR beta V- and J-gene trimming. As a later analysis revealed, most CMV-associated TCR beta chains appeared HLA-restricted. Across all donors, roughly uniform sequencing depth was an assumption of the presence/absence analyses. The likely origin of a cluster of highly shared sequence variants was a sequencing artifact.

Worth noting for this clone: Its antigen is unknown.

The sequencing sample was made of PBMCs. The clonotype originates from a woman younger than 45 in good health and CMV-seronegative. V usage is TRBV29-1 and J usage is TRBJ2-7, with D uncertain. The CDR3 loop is CSVVERYEQYF. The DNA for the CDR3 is TGCAGCGTTGTAGAGCGATACGAGCAGTACTTC.